The rows below give T cell receptor beta chains drawn from one sample of a study of blood T cell repertoires in COVID-19. Method: immunoSEQ multiplex PCR; TCRdb's copy keeps in-frame clones and lacks some. This sample has about 120,000 clones, with about 74% found just once. Sequencing was carried out using peripheral blood. The receptors originated from a human donor in a cohort sampled during active COVID-19. The CDR3 runs from the conserved cysteine through the conserved F or W. A D gene is named only where the DNA matches it firmly. Clone size, where shown, is once, few, many, or a class for clones that have expanded.

j_call clone_size v_call d_call cdr3_aa cdr3_nt
TRBJ2-7 - TRBV11-1 - CASSSPTGEQYF TGTGCCAGCAGCTCCCCCACAGGCGAGCAGTACTTC
TRBJ1-5 - TRBV2 - CASTIGEGQQPQHF TGTGCCAGCACGATAGGGGAAGGGCAGCAGCCCCAGCATTTT
TRBJ2-7 - TRBV7-9 - CASSLLAEPAYEQYF TGTGCCAGCAGCTTATTAGCGGAGCCGGCCTACGAGCAGTACTTC
TRBJ1-4 - TRBV27 - CASSLGGAGEKLFF TGTGCCAGCAGTTTAGGAGGGGCGGGGGAAAAACTGTTTTTT
TRBJ1-3 - TRBV19 TRBD1 CASNTGGKIGNTIYF TGTGCCAGTAATACAGGGGGAAAAATTGGAAACACCATATATTTT
TRBJ1-4 once TRBV28 - CASSLYYRDEKLFF TGTGCCAGCAGTTTATATTACAGGGACGAAAAACTGTTTTTT
TRBJ1-2 - TRBV7-6 - CASSKQGGYGYTF TGTGCCAGCAGCAAACAGGGAGGGTATGGCTACACCTTC
TRBJ1-1 - TRBV7-6 - CASSPPGGVHNTEAFF TGTGCCAGCAGCCCCCCGGGGGGTGTTCACAACACTGAAGCTTTCTTT
TRBJ1-2 - TRBV12-3/TRBV12-4 TRBD1 CASSSTGGGYTF TGTGCCAGCAGTTCCACAGGGGGCGGCTACACCTTC
TRBJ1-1 - TRBV2 - CASSEAAVNTEAFF TGTGCCAGCAGTGAAGCCGCAGTGAACACTGAAGCTTTCTTT
TRBJ2-1 - TRBV3-1/TRBV3-2 TRBD2 CASSQLAGYNEQFF TGTGCCAGCAGCCAACTAGCGGGGTACAATGAGCAGTTCTTC
TRBJ2-3 - TRBV5-1 TRBD2 CASSPGLAASTDTQYF TGCGCCAGCAGCCCAGGACTAGCAGCTAGCACAGATACGCAGTATTTT
TRBJ1-2 - TRBV19 TRBD1 CASSHDSGTGAAAYGYTF TGTGCCAGTAGTCACGACTCCGGGACAGGGGCCGCCGCGTATGGCTACACCTTC
TRBJ1-2 - TRBV12-3/TRBV12-4 - CASSQDPYGYTF TGTGCCAGCAGTCAGGATCCCTATGGCTACACCTTC
TRBJ1-4 - TRBV5-4 - CASSSSPHERFF TGTGCCAGCAGCTCCAGTCCCCATGAGCGATTTTTT
TRBJ2-7 - TRBV5-5 - CASSSRDWSSYEQYF TGTGCCAGCAGCTCCCGGGACTGGAGCTCCTACGAGCAGTACTTC
TRBJ2-7 - TRBV27 - CASSLTGVFSYEQYF TGTGCCAGCAGTTTAACGGGGGTGTTCTCCTACGAGCAGTACTTC
TRBJ2-7 - TRBV28 - CASRLRDEQYF TGTGCCAGCAGGCTCAGGGACGAGCAGTACTTC
TRBJ1-4 - TRBV6-1 TRBD1 CASSDGQVDEKLFF TGTGCCAGCAGTGACGGACAGGTGGATGAAAAACTGTTTTTT
TRBJ2-7 - TRBV18 TRBD2 CASSPSGRQVEQYF TGTGCCAGCTCTCCGAGCGGGAGGCAAGTCGAGCAGTACTTC
TRBJ1-1 few TRBV6-4 TRBD1 CASSVDRDTEAFF TGTGCCAGCAGTGTTGACAGGGACACTGAAGCTTTCTTT
TRBJ1-1 - TRBV12-3/TRBV12-4 - CASSLLQNTEAFF TGTGCCAGCAGTTTGTTACAGAACACTGAAGCTTTCTTT
TRBJ1-3 - TRBV13 TRBD1 CASSHGTDSGNTIYF TGTGCCAGCAGCCACGGGACAGACTCTGGAAACACCATATATTTT
TRBJ1-1 - TRBV28 - CACLQGFQVNTEAFF TGTGCCTGTTTACAGGGATTCCAGGTGAACACTGAAGCTTTCTTT
TRBJ1-1 - TRBV5-4 - CASSLLGRVHLRDTEAFF TGTGCCAGCAGCTTATTGGGCAGGGTGCACTTGCGAGACACTGAAGCTTTCTTT
TRBJ2-7 - TRBV5-1 - CASSLGPGDYEQYF TGCGCCAGCAGCTTGGGTCCGGGGGACTACGAGCAGTACTTC
TRBJ2-7 once TRBV5-1 - CASSLGGGSSSYEQYF TGCGCCAGCAGCTTGGGGGGGGGCTCCAGCTCCTACGAGCAGTACTTC
TRBJ1-2 - TRBV6-5 TRBD1 CASSRTGPYGYTF TGTGCCAGCAGTCGGACAGGGCCCTATGGCTACACCTTC
TRBJ2-7 - TRBV5-1 TRBD2 CASSLVPSGRASYEQYF TGCGCCAGCAGCTTGGTCCCTAGCGGGAGGGCCTCCTACGAGCAGTACTTC
TRBJ2-1 - TRBV25-1 TRBD1 CASSKSGQGAPNEQFF TGTGCCAGCAGTAAATCGGGACAGGGGGCGCCTAATGAGCAGTTCTTC
TRBJ2-7 few TRBV5-4 TRBD1 CASSLGTGLYEQYF TGTGCCAGCAGCTTGGGGACAGGCCTCTACGAGCAGTACTTC
TRBJ1-2 - TRBV29-1 - CSVEDLQRDGYTF TGCAGCGTTGAAGATCTTCAACGAGATGGCTACACCTTC
TRBJ1-2 - TRBV6-5 - CASRGRSYGYTF TGTGCCAGCAGGGGCAGATCTTATGGCTACACCTTC
TRBJ1-6 - TRBV27 - CASSLAGLNSPLHF TGTGCCAGCAGTTTAGCAGGCTTAAATTCACCCCTCCACTTT
TRBJ2-7 - TRBV2 TRBD2 CASSNRGLTYEQYF TGTGCCAGCAGTAATCGGGGACTAACCTACGAGCAGTACTTC
TRBJ2-7 once TRBV5-1 TRBD1 CASSAGTGDEQYF TGCGCCAGCAGCGCCGGGACAGGGGACGAGCAGTACTTC
TRBJ1-2 - TRBV20-1 - CSAASNYGYTF TGCAGTGCAGCCTCTAACTATGGCTACACCTTC
TRBJ2-7 - TRBV5-4 - CASSFGGDGYEQYF TGTGCCAGCAGCTTTGGGGGCGACGGCTACGAGCAGTACTTC
TRBJ1-4 few TRBV19 TRBD1 CASSFGQGHLGEKLFF TGTGCCAGTAGTTTCGGACAGGGGCATCTTGGTGAAAAACTGTTTTTT
TRBJ2-3 - TRBV11-3 TRBD2 CASRRGTSDTDTQYF TGTGCCAGCAGGAGGGGGACTAGCGACACAGATACGCAGTATTTT
TRBJ1-2 - TRBV5-1 - CASSSPGHNLYGYTF TGCGCCAGCAGCTCCCCGGGACACAACCTCTATGGCTACACCTTC
TRBJ1-2 medium-sized TRBV4-1 - CASSGTGRTNYGYTF TGCGCCAGCAGCGGGACCGGGAGAACAAACTATGGCTACACCTTC
TRBJ2-1 once TRBV4-1 - CASSQGQYNEQFF TGCGCCAGCAGCCAAGGGCAATACAATGAGCAGTTCTTC
TRBJ2-5 - TRBV20-1 - CSAQYQETQYF TGCAGTGCTCAGTACCAAGAGACCCAGTACTTC
TRBJ1-1 once TRBV7-9 - CASSFPRDRTPEAFF TGTGCCAGCAGCTTCCCGAGAGACAGGACGCCTGAAGCTTTCTTT
TRBJ1-6 - TRBV7-9 - CASMDGEGISDSPLHF TGTGCCAGCATGGATGGCGAGGGAATAAGCGATTCACCCCTCCACTTT
TRBJ2-1 - TRBV7-9 TRBD2 CASSSLAGGLGNEQFF TGTGCCAGCAGCTCCTTAGCGGGAGGCTTAGGCAATGAGCAGTTCTTC
TRBJ1-2 - TRBV2 - CASSVSVTENNYGYTF TGTGCCAGCAGTGTCTCCGTGACAGAAAATAACTATGGCTACACCTTC
TRBJ2-3 - TRBV3-1/TRBV3-2 - CASSYGLRPDTQYF TGTGCCAGCAGCTACGGACTCCGCCCGGATACGCAGTATTTT